This TCR beta chain was identified during a study of cytomegalovirus exposure and HLA in healthy donors. The CDR3 is made up of 16 amino acids. The germline V gene has CDR1 SGHTA and CDR2 FQGNSA. V was clipped by 5 bases and J by 11 bases; unmatched bases: 15. 13 Jbeta primers and 60 Vbeta primers were used for the PCR. Sequencing used immunoSEQ multiplex PCR; TCRdb keeps in-frame clones, though not all of them. The data contain about 120,000 clones, about 74% of them singletons. The chain links TRBV7-2 to TRBJ2-5; the match to TRBD2 covers 12 bases. The source of this sequence is a middle-aged woman in good health and CMV-seropositive. Material for sequencing was PBMCs. The chain's CDR3 is CASSPHLAGGVGEQYF. The CDR3 DNA follows: TGTGCCAGCAGCCCCCATCTAGCGGGAGGGGTCGGGGAGCAGTACTTC.